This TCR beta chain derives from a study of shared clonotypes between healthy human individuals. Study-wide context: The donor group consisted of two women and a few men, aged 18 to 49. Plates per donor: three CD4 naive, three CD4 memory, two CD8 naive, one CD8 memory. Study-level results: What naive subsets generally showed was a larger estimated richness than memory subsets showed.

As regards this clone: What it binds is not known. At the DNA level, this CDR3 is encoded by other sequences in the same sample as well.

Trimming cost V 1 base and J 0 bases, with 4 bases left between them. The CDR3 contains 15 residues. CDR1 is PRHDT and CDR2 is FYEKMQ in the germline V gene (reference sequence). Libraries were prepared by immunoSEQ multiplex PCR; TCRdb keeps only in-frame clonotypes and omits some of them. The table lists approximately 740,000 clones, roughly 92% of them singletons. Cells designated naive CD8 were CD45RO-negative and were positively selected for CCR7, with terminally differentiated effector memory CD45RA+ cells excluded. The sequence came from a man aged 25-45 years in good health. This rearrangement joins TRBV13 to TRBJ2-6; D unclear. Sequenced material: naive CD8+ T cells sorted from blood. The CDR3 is CASSLVNSGANVLTF. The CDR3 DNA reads TGTGCCAGCAGCTTAGTAAACTCTGGGGCCAACGTCCTGACTTTC.